One sample yielded the 26 T cell receptor beta chains listed below, sequenced in a study of tumour-infiltrating T cells in Burkitt lymphoma. Sequenced by immunoSEQ multiplex PCR; TCRdb stores in-frame clones only, minus some. This sample has thousands of clones, with 81% found just once. Material for sequencing was tumor tissue. The receptors were sampled from a human donor with diffuse large B-cell lymphoma.

The chain has TRBV19 and TRBJ2-2, with D maybe TRBD2 (5 bases). This CDR3 contains 15 residues. CDR1 and CDR2 from the germline V gene are LNHDA and SQIVND (reference sequence). Trimming removed 4 bases from V and 4 bases from J, with 13 bases in between. The CDR3 DNA follows: TGTGCCAGTAGTAACTCCCGGGGTCGCACCGGGGAGCTGTTTTTT. It encodes CASSNSRGRTGELFF.

Only a few counts were recorded for this clone. V gene TRBV19 combines with J gene TRBJ2-5; 10 bases are shared with TRBD2. The CDR3 sequence is 17 residues long. Germline loops: CDR1 LNHDA, CDR2 SQIVND (reference sequence). The V gene end was trimmed by 4 bases and the J gene end by 2 bases; junction bases not matched to a gene: 10. The CDR3 bases are TGTGCCAGTAGTAAAGGACGTAGCGGGGGGAAACAAGAGACCCAGTACTTC. Translation gives CASSKGRSGGKQETQYF.

This clone was observed once. V is TRBV5-6 and J is TRBJ1-1, with D hard to call. Looked up from germline, CDR1 is SGHDT and CDR2 is YYEEEE. Trimming removed 7 bases from V and 1 base from J, with 8 bases in between. The CDR3 length is 12 residues. The CDR3 spells CASRLGNTEAFF. The CDR3, as DNA: TGTGCCAGCCGACTGGGGAACACTGAAGCTTTCTTT.

The genes are TRBV6-1 and TRBJ2-7; tentatively, D is TRBD1 (6 bases). Germline assignment: CDR1 MNHNS and CDR2 SASEGT. Trimming took 3 bases from V and 2 from J, leaving 17 bases between them. The CDR3 has 16 residues. The CDR3 here is CASSEAQGGPAYEQYF. CDR3 nucleotides: TGTGCCAGCAGTGAGGCACAGGGTGGGCCTGCCTACGAGCAGTACTTC.

This chain joins TRBV4-3 and TRBJ1-3, with 8 bases identical to TRBD1. V trimming: 0 bases; J trimming: 2 bases; junction bases outside the gene matches: 0. The CDR3 has 15 amino acids. CDR1 is LGHNA and CDR2 is YSLEER in the germline V gene. The CDR3 DNA is TGCGCCAGCAGCCAAGAGGACAGGGCTGGAAACACCATATATTTT. It encodes CASSQEDRAGNTIYF.

The chain links TRBV2 to TRBJ2-3; D possibly uses TRBD1 or TRBD2 (5 bases each). V was clipped by 6 bases and J by 2 bases, with 12 bases between them. Germline V gene sequence: CDR1 SNHLY, CDR2 FYNNEI. This CDR3 region has 14 residues. CDR3 sequence (DNA): TGTGCCAGCAGACCGGGACGGCTCACAGATACGCAGTATTTT. Residues: CASRPGRLTDTQYF.

The CDR3 here is CASSLIGPPNTEAFF. The CDR3 nucleotides are TGTGCCAGCAGCTTAATTGGCCCACCGAACACTGAAGCTTTCTTT. V usage is TRBV7-2 and J usage is TRBJ1-1; no firm D call. There are 15 residues in the CDR3. V was pared by 2 bases and J by 1 base, with 11 bases between. Germline CDR1 SGHTA, CDR2 FQGNSA.

V is TRBV9 and J is TRBJ2-7; D is unresolved. CDR3 length: 14 amino acids. Germline V gives CDR1 SGDLS, CDR2 YYNGEE. Trimming left V 0 bases short and J 5 bases short, with 12 bases between. The CDR3 DNA follows: TGTGCCAGCAGCGTAGACCCGGAGCTGGACGAGCAGTACTTC. As protein: CASSVDPELDEQYF. Full variable domain (outside the CDR3, taken from reference TRBV9 and TRBJ2-7): DSGVTQTPKHLITATGQRVTLRCSPRSGDLSVYWYQQSLDQGLQFLIQYYNGEERAKGNILERFSAQQFPDLHSELNLSSLELGDSALYFCASSVDPELDEQYFGPGTRLTVT.

The rearrangement uses TRBV19 and TRBJ1-5, with 8 bases matching TRBD1. This CDR3 comprises 16 residues. The germline gives CDR1 LNHDA, CDR2 SQIVND (reference sequence). Losses at the gene ends were 6 bases for V and 2 bases for J; bases not matched to a gene: 9. DNA of the CDR3: TGTGCCAGTAGAACTACAGGGGGGTTGGGCAATCAGCCCCAGCATTTT. Encoded protein: CASRTTGGLGNQPQHF. The full variable domain, completed using reference TRBV19 and TRBJ1-5, is DGGITQSPKYLFRKEGQNVTLSCEQNLNHDAMYWYRQDPGQGLRLIYYSQIVNDFQKGDIAEGYSVSREKKESFPLTVTSAQKNPTAFYLCASRTTGGLGNQPQHFGDGTRLSIL.

This chain connects TRBV29-1 to TRBJ1-1; D call uncertain. V lost 2 bases and J lost 1, with 8 bases in between. The CDR3 spans 13 residues. Germline V gene lookup returns CDR1 SQVTM and CDR2 ANQGSEA. The CDR3 nucleotides are TGCAGCGTTGAACTTGGGTGGAACACTGAAGCTTTCTTT. Its protein product is CSVELGWNTEAFF.

J is TRBJ1-1 and V is TRBV5-1; 12 nucleotides line up with TRBD1. V shed 1 base and J 6 bases; nucleotides not matched to a gene: 4. Germline-derived CDR1 and CDR2 are SGHRS and YFSETQ. The CDR3 runs 15 residues. DNA of the CDR3: TGCGCCAGCAGCTTGCAGGGACAGGGGGCAGCTGAAGCTTTCTTT. Its protein product is CASSLQGQGAAEAFF.

A few counts support this clone. The J gene is TRBJ1-4, the V gene TRBV5-4; 7 bases are a match to TRBD1. J was trimmed by 11 bases and V by 4 bases; bases with no gene match: 20. The CDR3 runs to 17 residues. Germline V gives CDR1 SGHNT, CDR2 YYREEE (reference sequence). The DNA of the CDR3 is TGTGCCAGCAGCCCAGGCGGGGGGACAGCCACCATGAACAAACTGTTTTTT. Amino acids: CASSPGGGTATMNKLFF.

V is TRBV7-9 and J is TRBJ2-3; D uncertain. This CDR3 region has 11 residues. Germline values: CDR1 SEHNR, CDR2 FQNEAQ (reference sequence). V was trimmed by 5 bases and J by 3 bases, leaving 3 bases between them. The CDR3 loop reads CASSLTDTQYF. As DNA, the CDR3 is TGTGCCAGCAGCCTAACAGATACGCAGTATTTT.

The chain carries TRBV7-2 and TRBJ1-5; D might be TRBD1 (5 bases). Per germline, CDR1 SGHTA and CDR2 FQGNSA. The V and J ends lost 7 bases and 6 bases respectively, with 19 bases between them. CDR3 length: 15 residues. The CDR3 DNA is TGTGCCAGCAACACCGGCCCGGGGGACGGTCAGCCCCAGCATTTT. This translates into CASNTGPGDGQPQHF. Filled out from reference TRBV7-2 and TRBJ1-5, the complete variable domain reads GAGVSQSPSNKVTEKGKDVELRCDPISGHTALYWYRQSLGQGLEFLIYFQGNSAPDKSGLPSDRFSAERTGGSVSTLTIQRTQQEDSAVYLCASNTGPGDGQPQHFGDGTRLSIL.

This clone occurred once. The V call is TRBV13, the J call TRBJ2-1, with a tentative D call TRBD2 (6 bases). From germline, CDR1 is PRHDT and CDR2 FYEKMQ (reference sequence). The CDR3 length is 14 residues. V shed 4 bases and J shed 5 bases, with 12 bases lying between them. CDR3 coding DNA: TGTGCCAGCAGCTCCATTAGCGGCCACAATGAGCAGTTCTTC. Translation: CASSSISGHNEQFF.

This chain connects TRBV7-6 to TRBJ2-5; 7 nucleotides agree with TRBD2. Trimming took 0 bases from V and 5 from J; bases not matched to a gene: 12. Germline V gene data show CDR1 as SGHVS and CDR2 as FNYEAQ. The CDR3 loop spans 17 amino acids. Written as DNA, the CDR3 is TGTGCCAGCAGCTTAGCGGGGGAGGGGCCGTTGTCGGAGACCCAGTACTTC. Translated, it gives CASSLAGEGPLSETQYF. The complete variable domain, with remaining parts taken from reference TRBV7-6 and TRBJ2-5, reads GAGVSQSPRYKVTKRGQDVALRCDPISGHVSLYWYRQALGQGPEFLTYFNYEAQQDKSGLPNDRFSAERPEGSISTLTIQRTEQRDSAMYRCASSLAGEGPLSETQYFGPGTRLLVL.

The J gene is TRBJ2-7, the V gene TRBV9; a weak D match, TRBD2 (7 bases). Germline loops: CDR1 SGDLS, CDR2 YYNGEE. CDR3 length: 16 amino acids. V lost 0 bases, J lost 3 bases, and 16 bases lay in between. CDR3 sequence: CASSVDPGGAGYEQYF. The CDR3 region has the DNA TGTGCCAGCAGCGTAGACCCGGGGGGCGCAGGCTACGAGCAGTACTTC.

This clone was observed a single time. The chain links TRBV4-3 to TRBJ1-4; no clear D gene. CDR3 length: 14 residues. Looked up from germline, CDR1 is LGHNA and CDR2 is YSLEER. V lost 5 bases and J 2 bases, leaving 9 bases between the germline ends. CDR3 DNA sequence: TGCGCCAGCAGCTTCAGGAGGACTAATGAAAAACTGTTTTTT. Its protein product is CASSFRRTNEKLFF.

This sequence joins TRBV6-6 and TRBJ1-2; no definite D call. Trimming took 6 bases from V and 8 from J, leaving 7 bases between them. Germline V CDR1 and CDR2: MNHNY, SVGAGI (reference sequence). There are 10 residues in the CDR3. CDR3 DNA sequence: TGTGCCAGCAGATCCGGGGGCTACACCTTC. Translating it yields CASRSGGYTF.

The V and J genes are TRBV7-2 and TRBJ2-3, with 9 bases identical to TRBD1. Trimming took 4 bases from V and 4 from J; bases not matched to a gene: 3. This CDR3 spans 14 amino acids. Germline-derived CDR1 and CDR2 are SGHTA and FQGNSA. CDR3 in amino acids: CASSWGQGADTQYF. The CDR3 DNA is TGTGCCAGCAGCTGGGGACAGGGCGCAGATACGCAGTATTTT.

This clone was detected a few times. The chain couples TRBV9 to TRBJ1-2; tentatively, D is TRBD1 (5 bases). The V end was cut by 0 bases, the J end by 4 bases, with 10 bases between. The CDR3 has 14 residues. Per the germline V gene, CDR1 is SGDLS and CDR2 is YYNGEE. The CDR3 is CASSVGRDLYGYTF. The CDR3 bases are TGTGCCAGCAGCGTAGGAAGGGACCTCTATGGCTACACCTTC. The full variable domain, with the rest looked up from reference TRBV9 and TRBJ1-2, is DSGVTQTPKHLITATGQRVTLRCSPRSGDLSVYWYQQSLDQGLQFLIQYYNGEERAKGNILERFSAQQFPDLHSELNLSSLELGDSALYFCASSVGRDLYGYTFGSGTRLTVV.

This chain connects TRBV6-5 to TRBJ2-7; D not resolved. V was pared by 0 bases and J by 7 bases, with 13 bases between. Germline V gives CDR1 MNHEY, CDR2 SVGAGI. The CDR3 is 14 amino acids. The CDR3 DNA reads TGTGCCAGCAGTTACTCCGGACCCATGGGGGAGCAGTACTTC. Translating it yields CASSYSGPMGEQYF.

The chain links TRBV5-4 to TRBJ1-3; tentatively, D is TRBD1 (5 bases). The germline gives CDR1 SGHNT, CDR2 YYREEE (reference sequence). Deletions cut 4 bases from V and 8 bases from J, with 22 bases between. The CDR3 is 16 residues long. CDR3 region: CASSTGHHPNGDTIYF. The DNA of the CDR3 is TGTGCCAGCAGCACTGGACACCACCCAAACGGGGACACCATATATTTT.

The CDR3 sequence: CASSYSRQRAYEQYF. Written as DNA, the CDR3 is TGTGCCAGCAGTTACTCGCGACAGAGAGCCTACGAGCAGTACTTC. The gene calls are TRBV6-6 and TRBJ2-7; the D gene is possibly TRBD1 (5 bases). Germline V lookup: CDR1 MNHNY, CDR2 SVGAGI (reference sequence). V lost 0 bases and J 2 bases, leaving 11 bases between the germline ends. This CDR3 is built from 15 residues.

The chain joins TRBV7-9 to TRBJ1-3; TRBD1 agrees at 9 bases. Per the germline V gene, CDR1 is SEHNR and CDR2 is FQNEAQ (reference sequence). The V segment lost 3 bases and the J segment 1 base; nucleotides outside the gene matches: 1. The CDR3 consists of 15 residues. For the CDR3, the DNA is TGTGCCAGCAGCTTGACAGGGGGTTCTGGAAACACCATATATTTT. Protein: CASSLTGGSGNTIYF.

The chain employs TRBV7-8 and TRBJ1-3; D is unresolved. Trimming took off 0 bases at V and 0 bases at J, with 12 bases between the two ends. In germline, CDR1 is SGHVS, CDR2 FQNEAQ. The CDR3 has 17 residues. The CDR3 sequence: CASSLAYLTASGNTIYF. Written as DNA, the CDR3 is TGTGCCAGCAGCTTAGCGTACTTAACTGCCTCTGGAAACACCATATATTTT.